These T cell receptor beta chains were read from a single sample in a study of T-cell reconstitution after alpha-beta-depleted transplantation in children. MiXCR, run by TCRdb on the PCR reads, gives a single entry per CDR3 protein. The sample lists approximately 230,000 distinct CDR3 sequences; 20% to 30% were seen once. The sequencing used PBMCs, mostly from graft donor cells, collected 360 days after TCRalphabeta/CD19-depleted stem cell transplant. The receptors were sampled from a female patient between 2 and 15 years old who had a stem cell transplant for congenital amegakaryocytic thrombocytopenia, so the T cells may come from the graft donor. Both conserved end residues are part of each CDR3. The D gene is left open where the match is weak. Size values are once, few and many counts, or a class for expanded clones, and some rows have none.

J gene,V gene,D gene,clone size,CDR3 DNA,CDR3 protein
TRBJ2-5,TRBV29-1,TRBD2,few,TGCAGCGTTGTGGGGTTTACGCTGGGACTAGCGGGAGAGACCCAGTACTTC,CSVVGFTLGLAGETQYF
TRBJ2-1,TRBV19,-,few,TGTGCCAGTAGGGCGGGATCGATCTCCTACAATGAGCAGTTCTTC,CASRAGSISYNEQFF
TRBJ2-1,TRBV28,TRBD1,-,TGTGCCAGCAGTTTATCAGGGACAGGGCGCAATGAGCAGTTCTTC,CASSLSGTGRNEQFF
TRBJ2-7,TRBV6-2/TRBV6-3,-,few,TGTGCCACTTCGTCCGACAGGCTCTACGAGCAGTACTTC,CATSSDRLYEQYF
TRBJ2-3,TRBV3-1,TRBD2,-,TGTGCCAGCAATAGCGGGGGGGGTCCTGATACGCAGTATTTT,CASNSGGGPDTQYF
TRBJ2-3,TRBV12-3/TRBV12-4,TRBD1,-,TGTGCCAGCAGTTTAAGGCAGGGGGCTCATACGCAGTATTTT,CASSLRQGAHTQYF
TRBJ2-3,TRBV6-5,-,-,TGTGCCAGCAGTTACTCGGCCAGGGTCGGAGATACGCAGTATTTT,CASSYSARVGDTQYF
TRBJ2-1,TRBV27,-,few,TGTGCCAGCAAATACAATGAGCAGTTCTTC,CASKYNEQFF
TRBJ2-4,TRBV11-2,TRBD1,-,TGTGCCAGCAGCGTAGACAGGGAAAGAGACATTCAGTACTTC,CASSVDRERDIQYF
TRBJ2-7,TRBV27,TRBD1,few,TGTGCCAGCAGTTTAGACGGGACAGATCGCTACGAGCAGTACTTC,CASSLDGTDRYEQYF
TRBJ1-1,TRBV30,-,-,TGTGCCTGGAGATGGGATTACACTGAAGCTTTCTTT,CAWRWDYTEAFF
TRBJ2-7,TRBV27,-,-,TGTGCCAGCAGCACCCAGGAGACAGGCTGGAGTCGGCAGTACTTC,CASSTQETGWSRQYF
TRBJ1-1,TRBV7-9,-,-,TGTGCCAGCAGGGACCGGTGGGGCACTGAAGCTTTCTTT,CASRDRWGTEAFF
TRBJ2-7,TRBV6-2/TRBV6-3,TRBD2,many,TGTGCCAGCAGCAGCGGGAGACTCTTCTACGAGCAGTACTTC,CASSSGRLFYEQYF
TRBJ2-1,TRBV9,TRBD2,-,TGTGCCAGCAGCGGTAGCGGGGAGTCCTCCTACAATGAGCAGTTCTTC,CASSGSGESSYNEQFF
TRBJ2-5,TRBV7-9,-,few,TGTGCCAGCAGCTTATCTCATCGGATAAGGGAGACCCAGTACTTC,CASSLSHRIRETQYF
TRBJ2-1,TRBV20-1,-,many,TGCAGTGCTAGGGTTACCTACAATGAGCAGTTCTTC,CSARVTYNEQFF
TRBJ2-7,TRBV28,-,-,TGTGCCAGCAGTTTGAATTTATCCTACGAGCAGTACTTC,CASSLNLSYEQYF
TRBJ2-3,TRBV11-3,-,-,TGTGCCAGCAGCATGCCAGGGACAGATACGCAGTATTTT,CASSMPGTDTQYF
TRBJ2-7,TRBV2,-,-,TGTGCCAGCAGTGGGGGTAGGGCCCCGAGCGAGCAGTACTTC,CASSGGRAPSEQYF
TRBJ1-5,TRBV6-2/TRBV6-3,TRBD1,-,TGTGCCAGCAGTCCCGGACAGGGGGCAGTTAGTAGCAATCAGCCCCAGCATTTT,CASSPGQGAVSSNQPQHF
TRBJ2-7,TRBV4-1,-,few,TGCGCCAGCAGCCAAGTCAGGGCAGGGCCCTACGAGCAGTACTTC,CASSQVRAGPYEQYF
TRBJ1-1,TRBV5-1,TRBD1,few,TGCGCCAGCAGCTTCCAACCCGGGACAGGGGGCACTGAAGCTTTCTTT,CASSFQPGTGGTEAFF
TRBJ2-7,TRBV4-2,-,-,TGTGCCAGCAGCCACTCTCCCGGGCCGGGTCCCTACGAGCAGTACTTC,CASSHSPGPGPYEQYF
TRBJ2-3,TRBV7-8,TRBD1,-,TGTGCCAGCAGCAATGGGACAGCTGCTCTAGGTAGCACAGATACGCAGTATTTT,CASSNGTAALGSTDTQYF
TRBJ2-3,TRBV5-1,-,-,TGCGCCAGCAGCTGGTCAGAGCGCACAGATACGCAGTATTTT,CASSWSERTDTQYF
TRBJ2-2,TRBV4-3,-,-,TGCGCCAGCAGCCAAGGTTCAGGGTTATCCGGGGAGCTGTTTTTT,CASSQGSGLSGELFF
TRBJ1-5,TRBV28,-,few,TGTGCCAGCAGCCCCTACAGGGTTCGGAATCAGCCCCAGCATTTT,CASSPYRVRNQPQHF
TRBJ2-5,TRBV11-2,-,-,TGTGCCAGCAGCTTAGTTCTCGGGGAGACCCAGTACTTC,CASSLVLGETQYF
TRBJ2-5,TRBV7-2,TRBD2,-,TGTGCCAGCAGCTTAGGGGTAGCGGGAGATAGAGAGACCCAGTACTTC,CASSLGVAGDRETQYF
TRBJ2-7,TRBV7-8,TRBD2,-,TGTGCCAGCAGCACTCGGACTAGCGGGAGTGGCGAGCAGTACTTC,CASSTRTSGSGEQYF
TRBJ1-5,TRBV21-1,-,few,TGTGCCAGCAGCAAAGTCAGGGCATGTTATCAGCCCCAGCATTTT,CASSKVRACYQPQHF
TRBJ2-5,TRBV5-1,-,-,TGCGCCAGCAGTTTTGGGACCGGATACGAAGAGACCCAGTACTTC,CASSFGTGYEETQYF
TRBJ2-1,TRBV19,TRBD2,-,TGTGCCAGCCGATCCAGGAGCGGGAGAGACAATGAGCAGTTCTTC,CASRSRSGRDNEQFF
TRBJ1-2,TRBV28,-,few,TGTGCCAGCAGTTTATGGGTTTTGGCGGAATTCCACTATGGCTACACCTTC,CASSLWVLAEFHYGYTF
TRBJ1-2,TRBV3-1,-,few,TGTGCCAGCAGCCAAGACCCAAGGGGAATACATGGCTACACCTTC,CASSQDPRGIHGYTF
TRBJ1-3,TRBV20-1,-,few,TGCAGTGCTAGCGCCGAGTTCTCTGGAAACACCATATATTTT,CSASAEFSGNTIYF
TRBJ1-1,TRBV2,-,many,TGTGCCAGTCTCGGACAGCTTAACACTGAAGCTTTCTTT,CASLGQLNTEAFF
TRBJ2-3,TRBV4-1,TRBD2,many,TGCGCCAGCAGCCAAGTTGTACTAGCGGGAGTTTTAGATACGCAGTATTTT,CASSQVVLAGVLDTQYF
TRBJ2-7,TRBV7-2,-,many,TGTGCCAGCAGCTTATATTCAGGAGAGCAGTACTTC,CASSLYSGEQYF
TRBJ2-7,TRBV5-6,-,-,TGTGCCAGCAGCTTTGATACGCGGGTTGCCTACGAGCAGTACTTC,CASSFDTRVAYEQYF
TRBJ2-1,TRBV20-1,-,-,TGCAGTGCTAGAGATTACGGGAGGCAGTTCTTC,CSARDYGRQFF
TRBJ1-5,TRBV20-1,TRBD1,many,TGCAGTGCTACCAGGGGGCGAGGGAATCAGCCCCAGCATTTT,CSATRGRGNQPQHF
TRBJ2-2,TRBV3-1,-,-,TGTGCCAGCACAGGGCCCACCGGGGAGCTGTTTTTT,CASTGPTGELFF
TRBJ2-3,TRBV12-3/TRBV12-4,TRBD2,-,TGTGCCAGCAGCTTCTCGGTGGGCGGGGAGGGTAGGTCAGATACGCAGTATTTT,CASSFSVGGEGRSDTQYF
TRBJ2-2,TRBV20-1,TRBD2,-,TGCAGTGCTAGAAAAGCGGGAGTCGTCACCGGGGAGCTGTTTTTT,CSARKAGVVTGELFF